The 25 T cell receptor beta chains reported below all come from one sample, sequenced in a study of long-term antiretroviral therapy in people with HIV. Researchers report immunoSEQ v3.0 was run at survey level. Assay: immunoSEQ multiplex PCR; the TCRdb copy retains only in-frame clones and omits some. The table includes over 40,000 clones, 94% detected once. The material was unsorted PBMCs, obtained around 9 years after starting antiretroviral therapy. The receptors stem from a man younger than 40 with HIV.

The CDR3 sequence is CASSPIDSSGNTIYF. Written as DNA, the CDR3 is TGTGCCAGCAGTCCAATTGATTCCTCTGGAAACACCATATATTTT. The V and J genes are TRBV28 and TRBJ1-3; D uncertain. Between the trimmed V and J ends, which lost 5 bases and 0 bases, there was a span of 11 bases. Germline V gene data show CDR1 as MDHEN and CDR2 as SYDVKM. This CDR3 comprises 15 residues.

CDR3 protein: CSALWTEAFF. The CDR3 DNA reads TGCAGCGCCCTGTGGACTGAAGCTTTCTTT. J is TRBJ1-1 and V is TRBV29-1; no reliable D call. The V and J ends lost 7 bases and 5 bases respectively, with 8 bases between them. The germline V gene has CDR1 SQVTM and CDR2 ANQGSEA. The CDR3 has 10 amino acids.

The rearrangement joins TRBV2 to TRBJ2-3, with D maybe TRBD1 (5 bases). Trimming removed 10 bases at V and 0 bases at J, with 14 bases between. The CDR3 sequence is 14 residues long. Germline V CDR1 and CDR2: SNHLY, FYNNEI. Written as DNA, the CDR3 is TGTGCCAACATACCAGGGTTTAGCACAGATACGCAGTATTTT. This encodes CANIPGFSTDTQYF.

The chain carries TRBV6-6 and TRBJ1-2, with unresolved D. The CDR3 consists of 13 residues. Trimming took off 2 bases at V and 1 base at J, with 5 bases between the two ends. The germline V gene encodes CDR1 MNHNY and CDR2 SVGAGI (reference sequence). This CDR3 reads CASSYADNYGYTF. CDR3 coding DNA: TGTGCCAGCAGTTACGCGGATAACTATGGCTACACCTTC.

This chain uses TRBV11-2 with TRBJ2-4; D is perhaps TRBD1 or TRBD2 (7 bases each). Trimming took off 3 bases at V and 7 bases at J, with 19 bases between the two ends. The CDR3 covers 16 residues. Germline V gives CDR1 SGHAT, CDR2 FQNNGV. The CDR3 spells CASSFLGGGEGNIQYF. The CDR3 DNA is TGTGCCAGCAGCTTTTTGGGAGGGGGCGAGGGGAACATTCAGTACTTC.

The genes are TRBV6-5 and TRBJ2-3; D possibly corresponds to TRBD2 (6 bases). The CDR3 contains 15 residues. Trimming pared 6 bases from V and 3 bases from J, leaving 16 bases between. CDR1 MNHEY and CDR2 SVGAGI come from the germline V gene. For the CDR3, the DNA is TGTGCCAGCAGCTCCCAGGGAGGAAGGACAGATACGCAGTATTTT. This gives the protein CASSSQGGRTDTQYF.

The chain recombines TRBV9 with TRBJ2-1; a possible D gene is TRBD2 (5 bases). CDR1 and CDR2 from the germline V gene are SGDLS and YYNGEE. This CDR3 has 14 amino acids. The germline V and J ends were trimmed by 2 bases and 4 bases, with 10 bases remaining between them. The CDR3 loop is CASSVTSGYNEQFF. The CDR3 DNA sequence: TGTGCCAGCAGCGTTACATCGGGGTACAATGAGCAGTTCTTC.

The gene calls are TRBV28 and TRBJ2-3; D not resolved. The V gene lost 3 bases and the J gene lost 0 bases, with 10 bases spanning the gap. Germline V CDR1 and CDR2: MDHEN, SYDVKM. CDR3 length equals 15 residues. The CDR3 loop is CASSLPEHSTDTQYF. CDR3 sequence (DNA): TGTGCCAGCAGTTTGCCAGAGCATAGCACAGATACGCAGTATTTT.

The rearrangement uses TRBV2 and TRBJ1-5; 7 bases are shared with TRBD1. The V and J ends lost 9 bases and 4 bases, in that order; junction bases with no gene match: 12. Germline V gene data show CDR1 as SNHLY and CDR2 as FYNNEI. The length of the CDR3 is 15 residues. As DNA, the CDR3 is TGTGCCAGTGCTTTCGAGGACAGGATGAATCAGCCCCAGCATTTT. It yields the protein CASAFEDRMNQPQHF.

The chain links TRBV5-4 to TRBJ1-3, with D unresolved. CDR1 is SGHNT and CDR2 is YYREEE in the germline V gene (reference sequence). The CDR3 extends over 15 amino acids. Trimming took 4 bases from V and 0 from J, leaving 11 bases between them. This CDR3 reads CASSAVNISGNTIYF. The CDR3 DNA reads TGTGCCAGCAGCGCTGTAAACATCTCTGGAAACACCATATATTTT.

The J gene is TRBJ1-1, the V gene TRBV18; no clear D gene. The germline gives CDR1 KGHSH, CDR2 LQKENI. V gave up 0 bases and J gave up 0 bases, with 5 bases separating them. CDR3 length: 14 residues. DNA of the CDR3: TGTGCCAGCTCACCACCCAGTCTGAACACTGAAGCTTTCTTT. As protein: CASSPPSLNTEAFF.

The V gene is TRBV19, the J gene TRBJ2-5, with a weak D call TRBD2 (6 bases). V shed 3 bases and J shed 5 bases, with 19 bases lying between them. The germline V gene encodes CDR1 LNHDA and CDR2 SQIVND (reference sequence). The CDR3 has 16 residues. The CDR3 reads CASSMLSGSPGETQYF. For the CDR3, the DNA is TGTGCCAGTAGTATGTTGAGCGGGTCCCCTGGGGAGACCCAGTACTTC.

The V gene is TRBV5-1, the J gene TRBJ1-1; D is undetermined. V lost 4 bases and J lost 2, with 12 bases in between. Per the germline V gene, CDR1 is SGHRS and CDR2 is YFSETQ. This CDR3 has 14 amino acids. This CDR3 reads CASSPRNVNTEAFF. As DNA, the CDR3 is TGCGCCAGCAGCCCTCGAAACGTCAACACTGAAGCTTTCTTT.

The rearrangement uses TRBV6-6 and TRBJ1-4; D gene ambiguous. Germline V gene sequence: CDR1 MNHNY, CDR2 SVGAGI (reference sequence). V shed 3 bases and J shed 11 bases, with 22 bases lying between them. The CDR3 extends over 16 amino acids. The CDR3, as DNA: TGTGCCAGCAGTTATTCCCCAGCCGACTTCTACAAGAAACTGTTTTTT. This gives the protein CASSYSPADFYKKLFF.

This clone was observed once. This chain connects TRBV27 to TRBJ2-6, with TRBD1 as a possible D gene (6 bases). The germline CDR1 and CDR2 sequences are MNHEY and SMNVEV (reference sequence). The CDR3 runs 18 residues. Trimming took off 6 bases at V and 0 bases at J, with 18 bases between the two ends. CDR3 amino acids: CASSPITGPVSGANVLTF. The CDR3 coding sequence is TGTGCCAGCAGCCCTATCACAGGGCCCGTCTCTGGGGCCAACGTCCTGACTTTC.

This sequence joins TRBV5-1 and TRBJ1-3; no reliable D call. V was cut by 2 bases and J by 1 base, with 13 bases left in between. The CDR3 contains 16 residues. Germline values: CDR1 SGHRS, CDR2 YFSETQ. Written as DNA, the CDR3 is TGCGCCAGCAGCTTCGACCCGCGGGGATCTGGAAACACCATATATTTT. Translated: CASSFDPRGSGNTIYF.

The gene calls are TRBV28 and TRBJ2-7; D possibly corresponds to TRBD1 (6 bases). Germline assignment: CDR1 MDHEN and CDR2 SYDVKM. The CDR3 contains 15 residues. V was cut by 5 bases and J by 4 bases, with 18 bases left in between. CDR3 region: CASSPVRTVFYEQYF. DNA of the CDR3: TGTGCCAGCAGTCCCGTCAGGACAGTTTTTTACGAGCAGTACTTC.

The chain is built from TRBV5-1 and TRBJ2-3; D is perhaps TRBD2 (5 bases). Trimming removed 4 bases at V and 0 bases at J, with 9 bases between. The CDR3 runs 14 residues. Germline lookup yields CDR1 SGHRS and CDR2 YFSETQ. Here the CDR3 DNA reads TGCGCCAGCAGCATCGGGGTAAGCACAGATACGCAGTATTTT. Protein: CASSIGVSTDTQYF.

The chain employs TRBV13 and TRBJ2-3; D is uncertain. CDR3 length equals 14 residues. V dropped 0 bases and J dropped 4 bases, with 8 bases sitting between them. Germline CDR1 reads PRHDT; CDR2 reads FYEKMQ (reference sequence). The CDR3: CASSLGDSPDTQYF. The CDR3 nucleotides are TGTGCCAGCAGCTTAGGAGATAGCCCAGATACGCAGTATTTT.

V is TRBV5-6 and J is TRBJ2-2; TRBD1 agrees at 7 bases. The CDR3 has 15 residues. The germline V gene encodes CDR1 SGHDT and CDR2 YYEEEE. The V and J ends lost 1 base and 6 bases, in that order; junction bases with no gene match: 6. The CDR3 spells CASSLNRGEAGELFF. The CDR3 DNA reads as TGTGCCAGCAGCTTGAACAGGGGTGAAGCCGGGGAGCTGTTTTTT.

J is TRBJ2-7 and V is TRBV27, with TRBD2 as a possible D gene (6 bases). V was cut by 4 bases and J by 10 bases, with 11 bases left in between. Germline V lookup: CDR1 MNHEY, CDR2 SMNVEV (reference sequence). CDR3 length equals 11 residues. In DNA form, the CDR3 reads TGTGCCAGCAGTTCGGGACTTAACCAGTACTTC. This encodes CASSSGLNQYF.

As for this clone: Germline is not matched at one junction end, which may reflect a read error. The chain uses TRBV2 and TRBJ1-1; the D is unclear. This CDR3 has 14 residues. Per germline, CDR1 SNHLY and CDR2 FYNNEI. The CDR3 DNA reads TGTGCCAACAGTGACCCCCATCCGGACACTGAAGCTTTCTTT. Its protein product is CANSDPHPDTEAFF.

The rearrangement joins TRBV6-1 to TRBJ2-7; tentative D call: TRBD1 (5 bases). Trimming took off 2 bases at V and 3 bases at J, with 8 bases between the two ends. Germline V gene data show CDR1 as MNHNS and CDR2 as SASEGT. The CDR3 covers 13 residues. The CDR3 sequence is CASSELGLYEQYV. The CDR3 DNA reads TGTGCCAGCAGTGAACTGGGGCTCTACGAGCAGTACGTC.

The chain combines TRBV7-9 with TRBJ2-1, with D possibly TRBD1 on 6 matching bases. This CDR3 region has 15 residues. V was clipped by 8 bases and J by 2 bases, with 16 bases between them. Germline V CDR1 and CDR2: SEHNR, FQNEAQ (reference sequence). CDR3 sequence (DNA): TGTGCCAGCTTAAGTAGGGGGAGCACCTACAATGAGCAGTTCTTC. Translation gives CASLSRGSTYNEQFF.

The rearrangement joins TRBV19 to TRBJ1-5; tentatively, D is TRBD1 (5 bases). V lost 7 bases and J lost 6, with 22 bases in between. The CDR3 is made up of 16 amino acids. Germline CDR1 and CDR2: LNHDA and SQIVND (reference sequence). The chain's CDR3 is CASNRWGGTGRQPQHF. The CDR3, as DNA: TGTGCCAGTAATCGCTGGGGGGGAACGGGTCGTCAGCCCCAGCATTTT.